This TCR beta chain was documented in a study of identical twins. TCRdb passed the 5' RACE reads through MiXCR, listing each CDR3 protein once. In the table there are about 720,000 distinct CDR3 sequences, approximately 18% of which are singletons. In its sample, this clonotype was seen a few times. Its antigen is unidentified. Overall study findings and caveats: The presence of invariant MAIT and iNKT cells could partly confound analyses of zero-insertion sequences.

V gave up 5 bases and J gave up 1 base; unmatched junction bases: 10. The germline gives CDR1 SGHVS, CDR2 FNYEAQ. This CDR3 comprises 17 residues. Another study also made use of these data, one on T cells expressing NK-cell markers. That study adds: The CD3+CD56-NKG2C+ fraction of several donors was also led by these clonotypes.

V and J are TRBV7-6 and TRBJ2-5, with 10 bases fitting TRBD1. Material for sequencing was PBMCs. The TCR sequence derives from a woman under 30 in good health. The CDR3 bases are TGTGCCAGCAGCCACATCTGGACAGGGGGTATCCAAGAGACCCAGTACTTC. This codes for CASSHIWTGGIQETQYF.